These 21 T cell receptor beta chains came from one sample sequenced in a study of blood T cells in healthy people across ages. Sample-barcoded 5' priming and a J-beta primer mix drove a second PCR of roughly 7 to 11 cycles. TCRdb passed the 5' RACE reads through MiXCR, listing each CDR3 protein once. In the table there are about 680,000 distinct CDR3 sequences, roughly 49% of which are singletons. Input material: blood. The receptors derive from a woman in her fifties or sixties in good health.

The rearrangement links TRBV12-3 or TRBV12-4 to TRBJ2-1; no firm D call. CDR3 length equals 12 residues. Trimming took 5 bases from V and 6 from J, leaving 8 bases between them. Here the CDR3 reads CASSPTINEQFF. The CDR3 bases are TGTGCCAGCAGTCCTACTATCAATGAGCAGTTCTTC.

V and J are TRBV20-1 and TRBJ2-2; possibly TRBD1 or TRBD2 for D (5 bases each). In germline, CDR1 is DFQATT, CDR2 SNEGSKA (reference sequence). The CDR3 has 17 residues. V was shortened by 0 bases and J by 3 bases, with 17 bases between the two germline ends. Written as DNA, the CDR3 is TGCAGTGCTAGAGATGTGAGGGCAGGGTGGGACACCGGGGAGCTGTTTTTT. It specifies CSARDVRAGWDTGELFF.

The rearrangement links TRBV28 to TRBJ1-5, with D possibly matching TRBD1 (5 bases). Trimming removed 8 bases at V and 3 bases at J, with 11 bases between. The CDR3 contains 13 residues. Germline V gene lookup returns CDR1 MDHEN and CDR2 SYDVKM. In DNA form, the CDR3 reads TGTGCCAGCTCGGACGGGACCAATCAGCCCCAGCATTTT. Residues: CASSDGTNQPQHF.

The chain combines TRBV21-1 with TRBJ2-3; no DNA check was done on the table's D call, TRBD1. TRBV21-1 is described as a pseudogene. The CDR3 has 16 amino acids. CDR3 amino acids: CASIRQGPISTDTQYF. The CDR3 DNA follows: TGTGCCAGCATCAGACAGGGCCCCATAAGCACAGATACGCAGTATTTT.

This clonotype showed up just once. CDR3 in amino acids: CASSSGTSPSMGSYEQYF. In nucleotides, the CDR3 is TGCGCCAGCAGCTCCGGGACTAGCCCCTCCATGGGTTCCTACGAGCAGTACTTC. The chain employs TRBV5-1 and TRBJ2-7; 9 bases align to TRBD2. V lost 3 bases and J lost 1; bases outside the gene matches: 14. There are 18 residues in the CDR3. The V gene's germline CDR1 is SGHRS and CDR2 YFSETQ.

This clonotype was seen a single time. This chain connects TRBV12-3 or TRBV12-4 to TRBJ1-5, with D perhaps TRBD1 (5 bases). V was pared by 7 bases and J by 5 bases, with 18 bases between. This CDR3 has 15 amino acids. This chain's CDR3 is CASTPHAGLDQPQHF. The CDR3 DNA sequence: TGTGCCAGCACCCCGCACGCAGGGCTTGATCAGCCCCAGCATTTT.

The chain links TRBV11-2 to TRBJ2-7; 11 positions match TRBD1. The CDR3 runs 16 residues. CDR1 is SGHAT, CDR2 FQNNGV, per germline. The J segment lost 6 bases and the V segment lost 5 bases, leaving 12 bases of the junction unmatched. The CDR3 bases are TGTGCCAGCAGCCAGAACTCCGGACAGGGGGCGGTCGAGCAGTACTTC. It specifies CASSQNSGQGAVEQYF.

The rearrangement joins TRBV5-1 to TRBJ2-7; D ambiguous. This CDR3 spans 15 amino acids. The germline CDR1 and CDR2 sequences are SGHRS and YFSETQ. The germline V and J ends were trimmed by 0 bases and 2 bases, with 12 bases remaining between them. The CDR3 DNA reads as TGCGCCAGCAGCTTGGCCAGGCACGGCGCCTACGAGCAGTACTTC. Translating it yields CASSLARHGAYEQYF.

This clonotype has more than one count but fewer than ten. The chain joins TRBV6-2 or TRBV6-3 to TRBJ2-7, with D possibly being TRBD1 (6 bases). CDR1 and CDR2 from the germline V gene are MNHEY and SVGEGT. The CDR3 has 12 amino acids. The V gene lost 8 bases and the J gene lost 7 bases, with 15 bases spanning the gap. CDR3 residues: CASGTGSNEQYF. CDR3 in DNA: TGTGCCAGCGGTACAGGGTCCAATGAGCAGTACTTC.

This clonotype was recorded at least ten times. A much larger clone is a single base away; this may be a read error. V usage is TRBV20-1 and J usage is TRBJ2-1; 8 bases agree with TRBD2. Germline CDR1 reads DFQATT; CDR2 reads SNEGSKA (reference sequence). Germline trimming cut 0 bases from V and 8 bases from J; bases unmatched to any gene: 9. This CDR3 has 15 residues. CDR3 amino acids: CSARDGGAGVHEQFF. CDR3 DNA sequence: TGCAGTGCTAGAGATGGGGGAGCGGGAGTCCATGAGCAGTTCTTC.

On this clonotype itself: A read error may be the cause here, since a much bigger clone is one base away. J is TRBJ1-4 and V is TRBV2, with unresolved D. V lost 5 bases, J lost 6 bases, and 4 bases lay in between. The CDR3 loop spans 11 amino acids. CDR1 and CDR2 (germline): SNHLY, FYNNEI. Written as DNA, the CDR3 is TGTGCCAGCAGTTTCGATGAAAAACTGTTTTTT. Translated: CASSFDEKLFF.

This clonotype was counted between two and nine times. The rearrangement uses TRBV20-1 and TRBJ1-5; the D is unclear. V dropped 6 bases and J dropped 7 bases, with 22 bases sitting between them. CDR3 length equals 15 residues. Germline V gene data show CDR1 as DFQATT and CDR2 as SNEGSKA (reference sequence). The CDR3 loop is CSAKSGEGMGQPQHF. The CDR3 coding sequence is TGCAGTGCAAAGAGTGGGGAAGGTATGGGCCAGCCCCAGCATTTT.

Of note for this clonotype: This may arise from a read error, as a much more abundant clone is one base away. This rearrangement joins TRBV29-1 to TRBJ2-7, with TRBD2 matching over 8 bases. V shed 7 bases and J 3 bases; nucleotides not matched to a gene: 8. The germline CDR1 and CDR2 sequences are SQVTM and ANQGSEA. This CDR3 is 13 amino acids long. In DNA form, the CDR3 reads TGCAGCGCTAGAGCGGGAGCTCTCTACGAGCAGTACTTC. This encodes CSARAGALYEQYF.

The CDR3 DNA follows: TGTGCCAGCAGTGACCCGGGACAGGATAACAATGAGCAGTTCTTC. Encoded protein: CASSDPGQDNNEQFF. V is TRBV25-1 and J is TRBJ2-1; 8 bases are a match to TRBD1. Germline values: CDR1 MGHDK, CDR2 SYGVNS. The CDR3 extends over 15 amino acids. With 3 bases clipped from V and 5 bases from J, the junction kept 6 bases outside the gene matches.

The chain employs TRBV9 and TRBJ2-7; tentatively, D is TRBD2 (6 bases). V was trimmed by 7 bases and J by 6 bases, leaving 14 bases between them. This CDR3 comprises 12 residues. Germline-derived CDR1 and CDR2 are SGDLS and YYNGEE. The CDR3 region has the DNA TGTGCCAGCGCCCCGGGAGATCCCGAGCAGTACTTC. Its protein is CASAPGDPEQYF.

There are a few counts of this clonotype. This chain joins TRBV9 and TRBJ2-3; 14 bases are a match to TRBD2. This CDR3 has 19 residues. Trimming took 3 bases from V and 2 from J; bases not matched to a gene: 11. Germline V gene sequence: CDR1 SGDLS, CDR2 YYNGEE. The CDR3 is CASSGTGTSGSRNTDTQYF. CDR3 nucleotides: TGTGCCAGCAGCGGTACCGGGACTAGCGGGAGTCGGAACACAGATACGCAGTATTTT.

This rearrangement joins TRBV14 to TRBJ2-7; D call uncertain. The V end lost 0 bases, the J end lost 0 bases, and 15 bases lay between the germline ends. The CDR3 spans 17 residues. Germline-derived CDR1 and CDR2 are SGHDN and FVKESK. CDR3 region: CASSQDIGVLSSYEQYF. The CDR3 nucleotides are TGTGCCAGCAGCCAAGATATCGGCGTACTTTCCTCCTACGAGCAGTACTTC.

This clonotype showed up many times. V gene TRBV10-3 combines with J gene TRBJ2-7; 10 bases match TRBD1. Germline values: CDR1 ENHRY, CDR2 SYGVKD. Trimming cost V 2 bases and J 3 bases; bases outside gene matches: 4. The CDR3 extends over 15 amino acids. CDR3: CAISEPGQGFYEQYF. CDR3 nucleotides: TGTGCCATCAGTGAGCCGGGACAGGGGTTCTACGAGCAGTACTTC.

The chain uses TRBV29-1 and TRBJ2-3, with D perhaps TRBD1 (5 bases). V was trimmed by 4 bases and J by 1 base, leaving 15 bases between them. Per the germline V gene, CDR1 is SQVTM and CDR2 is ANQGSEA. The CDR3 extends over 15 amino acids. CDR3 loop: CSVVYDSYRTDTQYF. CDR3 DNA: TGCAGCGTTGTTTACGACAGCTACCGCACAGATACGCAGTATTTT.

About this clonotype itself: This could be a read error, since a much larger clone is one nucleotide away. The V gene is TRBV21-1, the J gene TRBJ2-7; TRBD1 is the table's D call and was not checked against the DNA. TRBV21-1 is a pseudogene locus. The CDR3 runs 14 residues. Written as DNA, the CDR3 is TGTGCCAGCAGCAAGGACACTCAAGACTACGAGCAGTACTTC. Translating gives CASSKDTQDYEQYF.

The J gene is TRBJ2-3, the V gene TRBV28; 10 bases map to TRBD2. The CDR3 runs 14 residues. Germline CDR1 reads MDHEN; CDR2 reads SYDVKM. J lost 3 bases, V lost 6 bases, and 3 bases had no gene match. This chain's CDR3 is CASRLAGETDTQYF. The CDR3 nucleotides are TGTGCCAGCAGGCTAGCGGGAGAGACAGATACGCAGTATTTT.